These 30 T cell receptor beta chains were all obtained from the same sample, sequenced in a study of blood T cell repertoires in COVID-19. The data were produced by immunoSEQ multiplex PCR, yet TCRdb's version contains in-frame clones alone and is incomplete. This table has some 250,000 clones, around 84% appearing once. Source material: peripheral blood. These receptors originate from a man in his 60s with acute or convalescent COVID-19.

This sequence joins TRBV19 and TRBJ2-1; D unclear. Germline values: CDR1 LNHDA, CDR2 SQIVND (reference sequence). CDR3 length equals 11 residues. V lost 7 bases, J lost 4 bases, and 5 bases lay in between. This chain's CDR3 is CASTEYNEQFF. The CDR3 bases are TGTGCCAGTACAGAATACAATGAGCAGTTCTTC.

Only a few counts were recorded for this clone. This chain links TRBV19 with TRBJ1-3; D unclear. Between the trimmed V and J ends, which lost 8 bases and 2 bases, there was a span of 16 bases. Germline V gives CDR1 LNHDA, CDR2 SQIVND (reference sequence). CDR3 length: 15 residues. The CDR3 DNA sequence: TGTGCCAGTGAGGTCCCCGGAGGAGCTGGAAACACCATATATTTT. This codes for CASEVPGGAGNTIYF.

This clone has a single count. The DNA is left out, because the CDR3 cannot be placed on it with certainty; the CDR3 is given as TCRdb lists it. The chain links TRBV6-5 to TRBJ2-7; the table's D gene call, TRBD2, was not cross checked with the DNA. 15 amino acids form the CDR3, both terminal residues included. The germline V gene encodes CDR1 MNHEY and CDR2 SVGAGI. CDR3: CASSYSSVAAYEQYF.

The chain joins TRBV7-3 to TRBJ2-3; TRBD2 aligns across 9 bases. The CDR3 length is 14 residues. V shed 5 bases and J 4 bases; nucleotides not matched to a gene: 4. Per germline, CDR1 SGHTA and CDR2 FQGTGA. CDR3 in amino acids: CASSQAGGPDTQYF. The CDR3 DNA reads TGTGCCAGCAGCCAAGCGGGAGGACCAGATACGCAGTATTTT.

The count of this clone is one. CDR3 amino acids: CANRGCDRGTYDPQYF. The CDR3 DNA reads TGTGCCAATAGAGGATGCGATCGGGGAACGTATGATCCTCAGTACTTC. V gene TRBV25-1 combines with J gene TRBJ2-4; D perhaps matches TRBD2 (5 bases). V was shortened by 10 bases and J by 12 bases, with 31 bases between the two germline ends. Germline CDR1 MGHDK, CDR2 SYGVNS. The CDR3 covers 16 residues.

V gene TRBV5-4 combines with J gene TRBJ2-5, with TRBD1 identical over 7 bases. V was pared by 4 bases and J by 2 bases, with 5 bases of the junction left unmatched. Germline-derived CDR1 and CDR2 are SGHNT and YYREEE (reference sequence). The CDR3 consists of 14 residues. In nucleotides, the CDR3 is TGTGCCAGCAGCCCGGGCAGGGGGCAAGAGACCCAGTACTTC. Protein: CASSPGRGQETQYF.

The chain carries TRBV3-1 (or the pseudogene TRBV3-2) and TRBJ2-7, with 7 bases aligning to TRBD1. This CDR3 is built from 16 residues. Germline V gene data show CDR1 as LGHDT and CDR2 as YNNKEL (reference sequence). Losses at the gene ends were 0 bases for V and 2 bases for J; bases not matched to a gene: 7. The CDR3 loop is CASSQDVTGQTYEQYF. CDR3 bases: TGTGCCAGCAGCCAAGATGTCACGGGACAGACCTACGAGCAGTACTTC.

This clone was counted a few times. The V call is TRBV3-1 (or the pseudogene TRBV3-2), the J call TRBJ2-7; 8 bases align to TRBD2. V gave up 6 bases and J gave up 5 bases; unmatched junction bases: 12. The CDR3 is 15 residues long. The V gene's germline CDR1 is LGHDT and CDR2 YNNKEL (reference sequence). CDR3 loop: CASRNTGTSGDEQYF. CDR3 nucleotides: TGTGCCAGCAGAAATACAGGGACTAGTGGAGACGAGCAGTACTTC.

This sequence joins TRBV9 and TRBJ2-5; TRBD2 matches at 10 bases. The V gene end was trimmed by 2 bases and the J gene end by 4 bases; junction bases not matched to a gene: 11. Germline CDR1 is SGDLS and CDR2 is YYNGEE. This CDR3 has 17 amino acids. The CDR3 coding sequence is TGTGCCAGCAGCGTTCCTGCTAGCGGGGGCCAGAGAGAGACCCAGTACTTC. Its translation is CASSVPASGGQRETQYF.

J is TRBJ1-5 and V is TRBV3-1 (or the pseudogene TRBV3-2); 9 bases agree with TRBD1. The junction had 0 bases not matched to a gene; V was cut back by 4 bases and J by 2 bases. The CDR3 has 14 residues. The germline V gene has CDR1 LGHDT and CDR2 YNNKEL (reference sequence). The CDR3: CASSRTGGNQPQHF. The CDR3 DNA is TGTGCCAGCAGCCGGACAGGGGGCAATCAGCCCCAGCATTTT.

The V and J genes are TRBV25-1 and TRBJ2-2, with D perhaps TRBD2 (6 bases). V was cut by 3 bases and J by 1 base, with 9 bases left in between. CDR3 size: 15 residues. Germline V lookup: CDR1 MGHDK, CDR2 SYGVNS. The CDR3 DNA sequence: TGTGCCAGCAGTGAGGGGGGAGTGAACACCGGGGAGCTGTTTTTT. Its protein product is CASSEGGVNTGELFF. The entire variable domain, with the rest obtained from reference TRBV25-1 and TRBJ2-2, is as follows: EADIYQTPRYLVIGTGKKITLECSQTMGHDKMYWYQQDPGMELHLIHYSYGVNSTEKGDLSSESTVSRIRTEHFPLTLESARPSHTSQYLCASSEGGVNTGELFFGEGSRLTVL.

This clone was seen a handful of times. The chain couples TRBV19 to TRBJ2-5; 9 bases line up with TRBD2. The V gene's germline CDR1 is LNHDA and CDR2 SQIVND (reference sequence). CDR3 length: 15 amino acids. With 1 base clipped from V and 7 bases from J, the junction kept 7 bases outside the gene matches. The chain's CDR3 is CASSIGRSGGGTQYF. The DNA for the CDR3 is TGTGCCAGTAGTATAGGCCGTAGCGGGGGAGGGACCCAGTACTTC.

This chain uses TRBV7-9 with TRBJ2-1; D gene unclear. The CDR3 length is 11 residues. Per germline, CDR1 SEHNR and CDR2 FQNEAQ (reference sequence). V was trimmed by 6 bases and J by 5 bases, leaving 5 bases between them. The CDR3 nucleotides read TGTGCCAGCAGACTAAACAATGAGCAGTTCTTC. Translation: CASRLNNEQFF.

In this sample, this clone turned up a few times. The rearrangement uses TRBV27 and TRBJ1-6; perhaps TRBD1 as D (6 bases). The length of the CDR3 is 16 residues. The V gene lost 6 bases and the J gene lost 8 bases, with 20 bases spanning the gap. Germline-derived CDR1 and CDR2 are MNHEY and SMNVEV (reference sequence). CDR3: CASRPLRVGGDSPLHF. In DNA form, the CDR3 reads TGTGCCAGCAGGCCCCTCAGGGTAGGGGGAGATTCACCCCTCCACTTT.

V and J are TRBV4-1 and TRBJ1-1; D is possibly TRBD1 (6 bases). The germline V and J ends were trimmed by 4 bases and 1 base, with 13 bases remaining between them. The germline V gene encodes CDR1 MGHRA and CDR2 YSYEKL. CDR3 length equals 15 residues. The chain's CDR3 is CASSPAGASNTEAFF. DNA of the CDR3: TGCGCCAGCAGCCCAGCAGGGGCCTCGAACACTGAAGCTTTCTTT.

The CDR3 DNA is TGTGCCAGCAGTTTTCGCAGGGTATTCCAAGAGACCCAGTACTTC. Translating gives CASSFRRVFQETQYF. The chain carries TRBV28 and TRBJ2-5, with D possibly TRBD1 on 5 matching bases. Trimming cost V 3 bases and J 1 base, with 12 bases left between them. This CDR3 region has 15 residues. Germline lookup yields CDR1 MDHEN and CDR2 SYDVKM.

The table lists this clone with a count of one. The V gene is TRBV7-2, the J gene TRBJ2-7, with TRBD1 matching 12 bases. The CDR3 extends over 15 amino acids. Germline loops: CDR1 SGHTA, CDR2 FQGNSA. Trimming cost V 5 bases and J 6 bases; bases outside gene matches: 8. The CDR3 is CASSPWGQGAVEQYF. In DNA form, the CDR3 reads TGTGCCAGCAGCCCATGGGGACAGGGGGCAGTCGAGCAGTACTTC.

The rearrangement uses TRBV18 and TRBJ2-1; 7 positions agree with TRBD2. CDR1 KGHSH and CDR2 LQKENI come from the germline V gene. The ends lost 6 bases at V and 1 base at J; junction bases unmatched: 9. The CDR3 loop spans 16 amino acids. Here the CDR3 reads CASSSRGTTSYNEQFF. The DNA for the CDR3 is TGTGCCAGCTCCTCCCGAGGGACTACTTCCTACAATGAGCAGTTCTTC.

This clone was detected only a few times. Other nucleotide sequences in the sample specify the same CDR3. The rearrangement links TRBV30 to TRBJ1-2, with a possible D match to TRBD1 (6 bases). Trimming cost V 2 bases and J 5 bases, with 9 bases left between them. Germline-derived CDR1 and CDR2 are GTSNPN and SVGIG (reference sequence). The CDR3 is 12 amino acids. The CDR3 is CAWSPQGYGYTF. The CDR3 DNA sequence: TGTGCCTGGAGTCCGCAGGGGTATGGCTACACCTTC.

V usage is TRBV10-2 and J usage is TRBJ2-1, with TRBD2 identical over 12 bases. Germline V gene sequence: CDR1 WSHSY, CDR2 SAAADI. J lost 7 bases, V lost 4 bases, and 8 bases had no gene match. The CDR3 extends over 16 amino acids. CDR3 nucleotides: TGCGCCAGCAGTGGATGGACTAGCGGGATTACAAATGAGCAGTTCTTC. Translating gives CASSGWTSGITNEQFF.

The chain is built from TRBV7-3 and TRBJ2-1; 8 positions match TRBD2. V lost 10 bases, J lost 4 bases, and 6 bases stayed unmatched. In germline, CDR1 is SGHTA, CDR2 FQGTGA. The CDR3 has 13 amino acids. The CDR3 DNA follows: TGTGCCACCGGCAGCGGGGGATACAATGAGCAGTTCTTC. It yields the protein CATGSGGYNEQFF.

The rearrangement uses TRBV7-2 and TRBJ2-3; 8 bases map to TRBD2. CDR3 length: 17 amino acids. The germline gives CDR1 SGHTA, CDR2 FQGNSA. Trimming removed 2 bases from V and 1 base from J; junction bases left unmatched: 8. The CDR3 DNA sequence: TGTGCCAGCAGCTTACAGCGGGAGATCTGGGGCACAGATACGCAGTATTTT. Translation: CASSLQREIWGTDTQYF.

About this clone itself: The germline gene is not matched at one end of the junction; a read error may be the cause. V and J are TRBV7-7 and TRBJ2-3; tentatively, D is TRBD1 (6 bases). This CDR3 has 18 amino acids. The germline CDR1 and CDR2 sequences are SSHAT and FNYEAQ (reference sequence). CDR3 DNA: TGTGCTAGCAGCTTAGGTCCCATAGGGGGTTCTAGCACAGATACGCAGTATTTT. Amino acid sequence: CASSLGPIGGSSTDTQYF.

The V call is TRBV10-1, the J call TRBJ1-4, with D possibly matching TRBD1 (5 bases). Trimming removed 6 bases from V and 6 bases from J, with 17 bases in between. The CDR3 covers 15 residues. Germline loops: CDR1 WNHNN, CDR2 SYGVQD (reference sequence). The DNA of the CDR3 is TGCGCCAGCAGGTGGGTAGGGGCGTCTGATGAAAAACTGTTTTTT. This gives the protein CASRWVGASDEKLFF.

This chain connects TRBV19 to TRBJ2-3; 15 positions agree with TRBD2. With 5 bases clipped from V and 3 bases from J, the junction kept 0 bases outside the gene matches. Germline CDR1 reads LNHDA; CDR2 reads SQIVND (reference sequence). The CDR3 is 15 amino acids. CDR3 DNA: TGTGCCAGTAGTGGGACTAGCGGGGGGACAGATACGCAGTATTTT. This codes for CASSGTSGGTDTQYF.

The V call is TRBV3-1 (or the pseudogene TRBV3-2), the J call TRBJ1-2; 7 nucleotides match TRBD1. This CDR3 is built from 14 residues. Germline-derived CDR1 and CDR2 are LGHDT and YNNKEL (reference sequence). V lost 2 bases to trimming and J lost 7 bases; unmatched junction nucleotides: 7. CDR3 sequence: CASSQQDRVGGYTF. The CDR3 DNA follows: TGTGCCAGCAGCCAACAAGACAGGGTGGGTGGCTACACCTTC.

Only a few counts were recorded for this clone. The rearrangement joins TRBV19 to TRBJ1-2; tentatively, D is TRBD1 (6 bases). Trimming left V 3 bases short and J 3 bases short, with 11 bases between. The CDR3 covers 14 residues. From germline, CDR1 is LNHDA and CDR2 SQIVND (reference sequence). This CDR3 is CASSIQGSDYGYTF. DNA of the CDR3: TGTGCCAGTAGTATTCAGGGGAGCGACTATGGCTACACCTTC.

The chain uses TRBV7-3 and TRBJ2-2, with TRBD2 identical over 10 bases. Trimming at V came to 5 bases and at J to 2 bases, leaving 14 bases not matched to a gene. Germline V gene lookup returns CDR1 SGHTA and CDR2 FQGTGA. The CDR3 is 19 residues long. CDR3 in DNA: TGTGCCAGCAGCCGAACCTCCCTAGCGGGGGACCTAAACACCGGGGAGCTGTTTTTT. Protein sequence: CASSRTSLAGDLNTGELFF.

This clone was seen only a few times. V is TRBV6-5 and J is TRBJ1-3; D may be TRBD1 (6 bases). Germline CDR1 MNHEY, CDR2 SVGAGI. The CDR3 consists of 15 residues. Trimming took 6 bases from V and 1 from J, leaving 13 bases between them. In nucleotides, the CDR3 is TGTGCCAGCAGAGAGACAGGTGGATCTGGAAACACCATATATTTT. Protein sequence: CASRETGGSGNTIYF.

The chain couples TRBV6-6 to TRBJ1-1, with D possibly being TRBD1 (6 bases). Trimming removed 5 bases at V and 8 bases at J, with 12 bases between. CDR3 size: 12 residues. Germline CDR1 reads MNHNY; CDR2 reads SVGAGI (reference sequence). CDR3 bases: TGTGCCAGCAGTGCTAGTCAGGGGGAAGCTTTCTTT. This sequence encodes CASSASQGEAFF.